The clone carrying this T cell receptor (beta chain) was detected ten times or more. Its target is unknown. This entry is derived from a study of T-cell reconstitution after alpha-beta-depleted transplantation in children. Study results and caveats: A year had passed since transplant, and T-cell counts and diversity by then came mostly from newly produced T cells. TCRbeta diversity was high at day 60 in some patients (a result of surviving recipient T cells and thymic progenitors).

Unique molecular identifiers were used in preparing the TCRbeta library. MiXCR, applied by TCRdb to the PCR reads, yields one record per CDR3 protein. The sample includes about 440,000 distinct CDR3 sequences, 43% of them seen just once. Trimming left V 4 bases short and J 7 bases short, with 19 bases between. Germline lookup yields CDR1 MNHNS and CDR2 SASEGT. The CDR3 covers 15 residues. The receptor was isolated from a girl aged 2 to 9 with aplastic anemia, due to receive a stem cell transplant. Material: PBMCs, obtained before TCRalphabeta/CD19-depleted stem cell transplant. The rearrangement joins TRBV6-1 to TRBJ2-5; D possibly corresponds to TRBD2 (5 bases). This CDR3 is CASSAPRERAGTQYF. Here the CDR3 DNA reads TGTGCCAGCAGTGCCCCGAGGGAACGCGCCGGGACCCAGTACTTC.